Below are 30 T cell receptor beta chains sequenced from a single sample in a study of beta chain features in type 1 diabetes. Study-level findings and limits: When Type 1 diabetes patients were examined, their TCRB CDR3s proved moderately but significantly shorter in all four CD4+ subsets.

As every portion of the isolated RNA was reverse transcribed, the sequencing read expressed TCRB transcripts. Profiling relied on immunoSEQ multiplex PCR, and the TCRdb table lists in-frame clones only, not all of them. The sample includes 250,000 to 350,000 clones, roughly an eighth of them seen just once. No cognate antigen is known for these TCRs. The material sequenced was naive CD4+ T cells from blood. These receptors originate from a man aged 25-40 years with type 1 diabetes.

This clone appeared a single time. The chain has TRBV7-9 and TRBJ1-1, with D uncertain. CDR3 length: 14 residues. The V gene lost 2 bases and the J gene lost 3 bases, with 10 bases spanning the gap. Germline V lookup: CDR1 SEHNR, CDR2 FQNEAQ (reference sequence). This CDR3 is CASSLLAGDTEAFF. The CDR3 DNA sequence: TGTGCCAGCAGCTTATTGGCAGGCGACACTGAAGCTTTCTTT.

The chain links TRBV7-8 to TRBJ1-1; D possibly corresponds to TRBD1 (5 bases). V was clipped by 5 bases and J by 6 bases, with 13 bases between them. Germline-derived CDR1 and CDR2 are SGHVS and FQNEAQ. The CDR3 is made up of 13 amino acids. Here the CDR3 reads CASSPTGDPEAFF. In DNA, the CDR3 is TGTGCCAGCAGCCCAACGGGGGACCCTGAAGCTTTCTTT. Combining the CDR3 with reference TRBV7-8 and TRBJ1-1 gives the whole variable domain GAGVSQSPRYKVAKRGQDVALRCDPISGHVSLFWYQQALGQGPEFLTYFQNEAQLDKSGLPSDRFFAERPEGSVSTLKIQRTQQEDSAVYLCASSPTGDPEAFFGQGTRLTVV.

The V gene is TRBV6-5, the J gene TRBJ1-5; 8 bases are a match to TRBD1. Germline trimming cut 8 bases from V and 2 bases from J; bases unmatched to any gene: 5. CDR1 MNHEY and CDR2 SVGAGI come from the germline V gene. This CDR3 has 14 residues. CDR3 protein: CASWTGLGNQPQHF. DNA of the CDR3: TGTGCCAGCTGGACAGGGTTGGGCAATCAGCCCCAGCATTTT.

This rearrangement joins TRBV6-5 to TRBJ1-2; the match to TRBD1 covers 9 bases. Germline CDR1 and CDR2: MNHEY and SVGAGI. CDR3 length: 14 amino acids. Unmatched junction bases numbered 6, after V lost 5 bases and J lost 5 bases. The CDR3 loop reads CASSRTGGAYGYTF. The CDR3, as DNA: TGTGCCAGCAGTCGTACAGGGGGCGCTTATGGCTACACCTTC.

As DNA, the CDR3 is TGTGCCAGCAGCTTAATGGAAAGCGCCGGGGAGCTGTTTTTT. This codes for CASSLMESAGELFF. The chain recombines TRBV7-9 with TRBJ2-2; D is unclear. This CDR3 is 14 amino acids long. The V gene lost 2 bases and the J gene lost 6 bases, with 10 bases spanning the gap. Per the germline V gene, CDR1 is SEHNR and CDR2 is FQNEAQ (reference sequence).

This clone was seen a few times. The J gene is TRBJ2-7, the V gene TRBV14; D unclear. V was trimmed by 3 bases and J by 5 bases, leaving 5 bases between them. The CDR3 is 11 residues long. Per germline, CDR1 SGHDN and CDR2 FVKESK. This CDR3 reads CASSHYHEQYF. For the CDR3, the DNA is TGTGCCAGCAGCCACTATCACGAGCAGTACTTC.

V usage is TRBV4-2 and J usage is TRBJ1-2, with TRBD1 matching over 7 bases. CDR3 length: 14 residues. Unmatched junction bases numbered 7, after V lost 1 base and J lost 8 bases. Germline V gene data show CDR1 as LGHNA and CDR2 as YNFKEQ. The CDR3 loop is CASSQGAGGRGYTF. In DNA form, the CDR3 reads TGTGCCAGCAGCCAAGGGGCAGGGGGTAGGGGCTACACCTTC.

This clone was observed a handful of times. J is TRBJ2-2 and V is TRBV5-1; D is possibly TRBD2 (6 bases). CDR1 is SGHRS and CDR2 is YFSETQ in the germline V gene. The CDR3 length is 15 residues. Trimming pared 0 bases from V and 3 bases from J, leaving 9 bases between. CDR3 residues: CASSLVGGDTGELFF. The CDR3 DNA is TGCGCCAGCAGCTTGGTTGGCGGGGACACCGGGGAGCTGTTTTTT. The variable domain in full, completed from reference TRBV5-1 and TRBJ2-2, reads KAGVTQTPRYLIKTRGQQVTLSCSPISGHRSVSWYQQTPGQGLQFLFEYFSETQRNKGNFPGRFSGRQFSNSRSEMNVSTLELGDSALYLCASSLVGGDTGELFFGEGSRLTVL.

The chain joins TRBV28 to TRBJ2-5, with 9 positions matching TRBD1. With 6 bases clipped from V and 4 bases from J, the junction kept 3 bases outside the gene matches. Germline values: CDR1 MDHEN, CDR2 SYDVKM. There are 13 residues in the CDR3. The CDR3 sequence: CASRTGGRETQYF. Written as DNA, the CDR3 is TGTGCCAGCAGGACAGGGGGGAGAGAGACCCAGTACTTC.

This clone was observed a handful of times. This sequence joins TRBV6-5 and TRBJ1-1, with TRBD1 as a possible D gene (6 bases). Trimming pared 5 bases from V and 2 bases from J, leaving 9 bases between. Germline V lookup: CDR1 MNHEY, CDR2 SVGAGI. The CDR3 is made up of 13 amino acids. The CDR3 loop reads CASSAQGNTEAFF. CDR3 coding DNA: TGTGCCAGCAGTGCACAGGGTAACACTGAAGCTTTCTTT.

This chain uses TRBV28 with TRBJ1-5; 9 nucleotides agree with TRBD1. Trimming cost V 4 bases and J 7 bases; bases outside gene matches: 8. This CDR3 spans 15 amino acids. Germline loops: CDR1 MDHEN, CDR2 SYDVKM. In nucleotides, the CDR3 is TGTGCCAGCAGTTCGTCGGGACAGGGTTTACAGCCCCAGCATTTT. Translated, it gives CASSSSGQGLQPQHF.

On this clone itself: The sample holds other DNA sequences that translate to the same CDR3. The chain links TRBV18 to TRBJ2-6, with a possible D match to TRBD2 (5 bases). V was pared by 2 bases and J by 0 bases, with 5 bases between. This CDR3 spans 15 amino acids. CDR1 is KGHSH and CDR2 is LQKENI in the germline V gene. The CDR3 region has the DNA TGTGCCAGCTCACCAACTAGCTCTGGGGCCAACGTCCTGACTTTC. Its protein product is CASSPTSSGANVLTF.

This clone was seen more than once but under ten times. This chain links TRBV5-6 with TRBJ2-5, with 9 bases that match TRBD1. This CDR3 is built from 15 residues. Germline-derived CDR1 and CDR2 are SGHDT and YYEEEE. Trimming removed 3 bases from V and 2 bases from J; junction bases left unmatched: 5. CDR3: CASSSGQGTQETQYF. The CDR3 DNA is TGTGCCAGCAGCTCGGGACAGGGCACACAAGAGACCCAGTACTTC.

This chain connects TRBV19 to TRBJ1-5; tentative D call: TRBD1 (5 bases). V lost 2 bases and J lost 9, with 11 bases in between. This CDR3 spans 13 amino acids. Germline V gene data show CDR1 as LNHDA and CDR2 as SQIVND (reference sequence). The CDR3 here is CASSIRVQGPQHF. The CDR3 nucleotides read TGTGCCAGTAGTATACGGGTCCAGGGGCCCCAGCATTTT.

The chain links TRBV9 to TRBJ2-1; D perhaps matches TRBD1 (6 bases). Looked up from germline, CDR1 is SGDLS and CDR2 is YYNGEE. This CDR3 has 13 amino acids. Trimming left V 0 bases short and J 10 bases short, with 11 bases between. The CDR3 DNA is TGTGCCAGCAGCGTAGGTCTGGACAGAGAGCAGTTCTTC. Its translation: CASSVGLDREQFF. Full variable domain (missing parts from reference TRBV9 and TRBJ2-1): DSGVTQTPKHLITATGQRVTLRCSPRSGDLSVYWYQQSLDQGLQFLIQYYNGEERAKGNILERFSAQQFPDLHSELNLSSLELGDSALYFCASSVGLDREQFFGPGTRLTVL.

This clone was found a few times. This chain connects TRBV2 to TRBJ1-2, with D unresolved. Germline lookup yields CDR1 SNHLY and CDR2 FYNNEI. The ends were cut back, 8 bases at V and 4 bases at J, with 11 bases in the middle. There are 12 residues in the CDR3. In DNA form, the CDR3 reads TGTGCCAGCCTGCGAGCCGGCTATGGCTACACCTTC. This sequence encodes CASLRAGYGYTF. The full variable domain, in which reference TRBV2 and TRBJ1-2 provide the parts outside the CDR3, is EPEVTQTPSHQVTQMGQEVILRCVPISNHLYFYWYRQILGQKVEFLVSFYNNEISEKSEIFDDQFSVERPDGSNFTLKIRSTKLEDSAMYFCASLRAGYGYTFGSGTRLTVV.

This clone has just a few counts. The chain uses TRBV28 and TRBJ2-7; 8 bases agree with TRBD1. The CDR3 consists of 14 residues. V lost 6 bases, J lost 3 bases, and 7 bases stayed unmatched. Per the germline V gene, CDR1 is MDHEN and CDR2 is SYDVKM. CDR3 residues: CASSQDRAFYEQYF. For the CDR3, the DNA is TGTGCCAGCAGCCAGGACAGGGCTTTCTACGAGCAGTACTTC.

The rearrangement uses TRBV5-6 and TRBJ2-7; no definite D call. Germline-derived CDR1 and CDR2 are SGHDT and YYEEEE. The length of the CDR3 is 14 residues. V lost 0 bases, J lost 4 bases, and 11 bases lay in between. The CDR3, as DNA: TGTGCCAGCAGCTTGGCAGGAAGAAGATACGAGCAGTACTTC. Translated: CASSLAGRRYEQYF.

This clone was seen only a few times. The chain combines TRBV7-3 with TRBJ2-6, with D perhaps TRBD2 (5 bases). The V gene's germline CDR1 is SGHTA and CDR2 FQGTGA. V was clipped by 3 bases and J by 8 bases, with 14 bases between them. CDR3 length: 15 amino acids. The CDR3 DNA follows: TGTGCCAGCAGCTTGGACTCTAGAGATCCCAACGTCCTGACTTTC. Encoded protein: CASSLDSRDPNVLTF.

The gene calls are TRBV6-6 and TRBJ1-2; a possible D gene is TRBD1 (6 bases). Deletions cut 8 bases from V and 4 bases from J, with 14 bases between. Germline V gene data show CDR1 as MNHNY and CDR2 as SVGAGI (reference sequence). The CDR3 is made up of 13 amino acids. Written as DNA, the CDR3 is TGTGCCAGCCAATCAGGGGTCTTCTATGGCTACACCTTC. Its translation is CASQSGVFYGYTF.

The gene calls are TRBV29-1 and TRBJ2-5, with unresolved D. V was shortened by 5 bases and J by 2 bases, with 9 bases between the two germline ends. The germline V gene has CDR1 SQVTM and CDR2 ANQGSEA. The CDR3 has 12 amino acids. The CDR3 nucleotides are TGCAGCGTTAAGTCAGTACAAGAGACCCAGTACTTC. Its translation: CSVKSVQETQYF. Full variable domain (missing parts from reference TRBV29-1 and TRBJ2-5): SAVISQKPSRDICQRGTSLTIQCQVDSQVTMMFWYRQQPGQSLTLIATANQGSEATYESGFVIDKFPISRPNLTFSTLTVSNMSPEDSSIYLCSVKSVQETQYFGPGTRLLVL.

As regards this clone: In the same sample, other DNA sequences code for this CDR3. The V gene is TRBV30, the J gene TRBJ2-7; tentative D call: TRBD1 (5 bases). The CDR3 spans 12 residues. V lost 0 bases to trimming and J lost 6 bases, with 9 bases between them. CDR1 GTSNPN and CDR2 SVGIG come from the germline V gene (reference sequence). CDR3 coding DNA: TGTGCCTGGAGTGTAGGTGGGGCCGAGCAGTACTTC. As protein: CAWSVGGAEQYF.

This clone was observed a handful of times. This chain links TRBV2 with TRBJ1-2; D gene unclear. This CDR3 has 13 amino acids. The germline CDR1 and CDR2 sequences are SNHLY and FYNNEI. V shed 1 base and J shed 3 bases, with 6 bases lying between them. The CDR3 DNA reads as TGTGCCAGCAGTGAAGGGGAGGACTATGGCTACACCTTC. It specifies CASSEGEDYGYTF.

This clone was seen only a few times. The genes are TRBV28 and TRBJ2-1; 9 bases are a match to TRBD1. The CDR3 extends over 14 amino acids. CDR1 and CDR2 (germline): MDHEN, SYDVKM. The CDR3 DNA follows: TGTGCTGTTGCTGGGACAGGGAGCGGGAATGAGCAGTTCTTC. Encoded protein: CAVAGTGSGNEQFF.

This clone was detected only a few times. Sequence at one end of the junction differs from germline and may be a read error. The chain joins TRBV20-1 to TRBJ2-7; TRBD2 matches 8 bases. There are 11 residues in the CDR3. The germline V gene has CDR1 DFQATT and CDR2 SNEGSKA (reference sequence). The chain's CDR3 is CSARTTSEEYF. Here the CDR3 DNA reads TGCAGTGCTAGGACGACTAGCGAGGAGTACTTC.

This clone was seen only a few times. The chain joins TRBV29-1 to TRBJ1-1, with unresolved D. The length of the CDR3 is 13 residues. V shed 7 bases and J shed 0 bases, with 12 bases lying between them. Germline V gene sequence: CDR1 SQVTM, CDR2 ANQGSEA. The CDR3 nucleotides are TGCAGCGCCTCAGTCGGGGTGAACACTGAAGCTTTCTTT. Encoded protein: CSASVGVNTEAFF.

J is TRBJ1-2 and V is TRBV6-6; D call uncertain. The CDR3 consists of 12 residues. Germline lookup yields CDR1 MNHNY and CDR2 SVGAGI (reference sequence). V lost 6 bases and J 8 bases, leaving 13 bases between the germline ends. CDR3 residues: CASRFSSEGYTF. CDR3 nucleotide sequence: TGTGCCAGCAGGTTTAGCTCGGAAGGCTACACCTTC.

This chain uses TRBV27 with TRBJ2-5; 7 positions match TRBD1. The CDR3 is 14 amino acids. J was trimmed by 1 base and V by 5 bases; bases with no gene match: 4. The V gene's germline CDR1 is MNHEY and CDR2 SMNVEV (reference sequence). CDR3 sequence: CASSPDRAQETQYF. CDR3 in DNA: TGTGCCAGCAGTCCCGACAGGGCCCAAGAGACCCAGTACTTC.

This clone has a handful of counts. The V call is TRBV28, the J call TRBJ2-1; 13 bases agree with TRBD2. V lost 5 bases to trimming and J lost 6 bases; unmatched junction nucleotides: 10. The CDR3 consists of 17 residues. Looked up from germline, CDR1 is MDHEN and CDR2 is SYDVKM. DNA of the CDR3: TGTGCCAGCAGTGCGCTGATGGGACTAGCGGGGATCAATGAGCAGTTCTTC. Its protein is CASSALMGLAGINEQFF.

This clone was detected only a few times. As DNA, the CDR3 is TGTGCCAGCAGCGTCAGGGCAGGGGGTACCGGGGAGCTGTTTTTT. It is translated as CASSVRAGGTGELFF. The chain is built from TRBV9 and TRBJ2-2, with 7 bases identical to TRBD1. CDR3 length equals 15 residues. Trimming took 2 bases from V and 5 from J; bases not matched to a gene: 6. From germline, CDR1 is SGDLS and CDR2 YYNGEE.